The clone carrying this T cell receptor (beta chain) was counted a few times. The antigen is not known. The sample is drawn from a study of blood T cells in healthy people across ages. In the study overall: About one barcoded beta molecule was captured per two T cells (by template switching). Points from the study as a whole: Long-lived and aged donors differed, with more naive CD4+ cells and higher diversity in the long-lived. The recorded TCR beta diversity per million T cells decreased in a roughly linear manner with age. It was not possible, with unsorted PBMCs, to conclusively compare naive and antigen-experienced cells.

PCR was performed a second time for roughly 7 to 12 cycles using a sample-barcoded 5' primer and a J-beta primer mix. TCRdb re-analysed the 5' RACE reads in MiXCR, keeping a single row per CDR3 protein. Seen here are roughly 1,700,000 distinct CDR3 sequences, 28% observed once, and the top ten hold 7.7%. The CDR3 loop spans 17 amino acids. V lost 0 bases and J 4 bases, leaving 13 bases between the germline ends. The germline V gene encodes CDR1 LNHDA and CDR2 SQIVND (reference sequence). J is TRBJ2-6 and V is TRBV19; D uncertain. The sample comprised blood. The receptor's source is a woman under 40 in good health. CDR3 nucleotide sequence: TGTGCCAGTAGTATAGATCCCCCGGGCAGGGGGGCCAACGTCCTGACTTTC. Its translation: CASSIDPPGRGANVLTF.